Below are 23 T cell receptor beta chains sequenced from a single sample in a study of T cell clonality in common variable immunodeficiency. Generated by immunoSEQ multiplex PCR, the TCRdb table keeps only in-frame clones and is missing some. Observed in the sample are roughly 57,000 clones, none of them singletons. The material sequenced was peripheral blood mononuclear cells. The receptors were sampled from a person aged 18 to 70 in good health.

In its sample, this clone was seen many times. The CDR3 protein is CASSLAGGTGETQYF. Incomplete CDR3 DNA: TGTGCCAGCAGTTTAGCGGGGGGTACCGGGGAGACC. The gene calls are TRBV28 and TRBJ2-5; 8 positions match TRBD2. The CDR3 is cut off 3 residues early in the read; its end comes from the germline J gene. The CDR3 runs to 15 residues. The V segment lost 2 bases and the J segment 5 bases; nucleotides outside the gene matches: 7. Germline values: CDR1 MDHEN, CDR2 SYDVKM.

This clone was recorded at least ten times. Read sequence stops 3 residues before the CDR3 end, and the germline J gene provides the missing end. This chain connects TRBV6-4 to TRBJ2-2; perhaps TRBD1 as D (5 bases). The CDR3 is made up of 18 amino acids. The germline gives CDR1 MRHNA, CDR2 SNTAGT. The ends were cut back, 0 bases at V and 3 bases at J, with 17 bases in the middle. The CDR3 sequence: CASSDSLDRGSDTGELFF. CDR3 DNA (partial): TGTGCCAGCAGTGACTCCCTCGATAGGGGCTCGGACACCGGGGAG.

For this clone: The CDR3 end lies 3 residues beyond the end of the read and is filled in from the germline J gene. The rearrangement uses TRBV7-3 and TRBJ1-2; a weak D match, TRBD1 (6 bases). CDR1 and CDR2 (germline): SGHTA, FQGTGA. The CDR3 runs 16 residues. CDR3 DNA (partial): TGTGCCAGCAGCTTAACGATGGCTAGCGGGGACAATGAC. Translation gives CASSLTMASGDND. The whole CDR3 reads CASSLTMASGDNDYTF.

This clone was observed at least ten times. Read coverage stops 3 residues before the CDR3 terminus; the germline J gene supplies the remainder. The chain uses TRBV7-2 and TRBJ1-5, with 8 bases fitting TRBD1. V was clipped by 5 bases and J by 4 bases; unmatched bases: 7. The CDR3 runs 15 residues. From germline, CDR1 is SGHTA and CDR2 FQGNSA. The sequenced part of the CDR3 DNA is TGTGCCAGCAGCCCAAGGACAGGGCTTAATCAGCCC. It translates to CASSPRTGLNQP. The entire CDR3 is CASSPRTGLNQPQHF.

This clone was seen many times. Coverage ceases 3 residues before the CDR3 finishes, and the germline J gene fills in the end. This sequence joins TRBV5-1 and TRBJ2-3; 10 nucleotides align to TRBD2. CDR3 length: 17 amino acids. Germline V gene lookup returns CDR1 SGHRS and CDR2 YFSETQ. The V gene end was trimmed by 0 bases and the J gene end by 0 bases; junction bases not matched to a gene: 4. The CDR3 reads CASSLGLAGVSTDTQYF. The sequenced CDR3 bases are TGCGCCAGCAGCTTGGGGCTAGCGGGGGTTAGCACAGATACG.

This clone came up many times. Read data end 3 residues before the CDR3 end; the end is taken from the germline J gene. The chain is built from TRBV29-1 and TRBJ1-5, with a possible D match to TRBD1 (6 bases). V was trimmed by 4 bases and J by 4 bases, leaving 11 bases between them. Looked up from germline, CDR1 is SQVTM and CDR2 is ANQGSEA. The CDR3 runs 13 residues. CDR3 protein: CSVGQGTNQPQHF. The sequenced part of the CDR3 DNA is TGCAGCGTTGGGCAGGGGACAAATCAGCCC.

There are many counts of this clone. The read terminates 3 residues ahead of where the CDR3 ends, so the germline J gene completes it. V usage is TRBV11-3 and J usage is TRBJ2-2; the match to TRBD2 covers 7 bases. Germline CDR1 is SGHNT and CDR2 is YENEEA. This CDR3 has 13 amino acids. V lost 8 bases to trimming and J lost 4 bases; unmatched junction nucleotides: 4. The chain's CDR3 is CASQRGATGELFF. The sequenced CDR3 bases are TGTGCCAGCCAGCGGGGAGCCACCGGGGAG.

Comment on this clone: From the germline J gene comes the end of the CDR3, since the read stops 3 residues before it. This sequence joins TRBV18 and TRBJ2-2; D unclear. Germline lookup yields CDR1 KGHSH and CDR2 LQKENI. This CDR3 region has 14 residues. The chain's CDR3 is CASSPGRSNSPLFF. The part of the CDR3 DNA that was read is TGTGCCAGCTCCCCAGGCAGGAGTAATTCACCG.

This clone has at least ten counts. The CDR3 end lies 3 residues beyond the end of the read and is filled in from the germline J gene. The rearrangement uses TRBV19 and TRBJ2-1; tentatively, D is TRBD2 (6 bases). The CDR3 spans 18 residues. V was pared by 8 bases and J by 0 bases, with 23 bases between. Per the germline V gene, CDR1 is LNHDA and CDR2 is SQIVND (reference sequence). The CDR3 reads CASRGGRTQLSSYNEQFF. Incomplete CDR3 DNA: TGTGCCAGTCGCGGTGGGAGGACACAACTGAGCTCCTACAATGAG. Based on the CDR3 plus reference TRBV19 and TRBJ2-1, the full variable domain is DGGITQSPKYLFRKEGQNVTLSCEQNLNHDAMYWYRQDPGQGLRLIYYSQIVNDFQKGDIAEGYSVSREKKESFPLTVTSAQKNPTAFYLCASRGGRTQLSSYNEQFFGPGTRLTVL.

This clone was observed many times. The read falls 3 residues short of the CDR3 end, and the missing part is taken from the germline J gene. The gene calls are TRBV20-1 and TRBJ2-1, with 9 positions matching TRBD2. CDR1 is DFQATT and CDR2 is SNEGSKA in the germline V gene (reference sequence). The CDR3 spans 15 residues. V lost 6 bases to trimming and J lost 9 bases; unmatched junction nucleotides: 15. CDR3 amino acids: CSAPEPGLAVGEQFF. The sequenced CDR3 bases are TGCAGTGCCCCGGAGCCGGGACTAGCAGTCGGTGAG.

As to this clone: The missing CDR3 end, 3 residues past where the read stops, is filled in from the germline J gene. This chain links TRBV5-1 with TRBJ1-2; maybe TRBD1 (5 bases). This CDR3 contains 14 residues. Germline CDR1 and CDR2: SGHRS and YFSETQ. The CDR3 DNA, read in part, is TGCGCCAGCAGCTTGGGTACAGGAACGGAGACC. Protein product: CASSLGTGTET. The entire CDR3 reads CASSLGTGTETYTF.

This clone was seen many times. Read sequence stops 3 residues before the CDR3 end, and the germline J gene provides the missing end. The chain uses TRBV19 and TRBJ1-5, with a possible D match to TRBD1 (6 bases). The V and J ends lost 3 bases and 3 bases respectively, with 9 bases between them. Looked up from germline, CDR1 is LNHDA and CDR2 is SQIVND (reference sequence). The CDR3 contains 14 residues. The CDR3 reads CASSMGAYNQPQHF. CDR3 DNA, as far as it was read: TGTGCCAGTAGTATGGGGGCCTACAATCAGCCC.

In regard to this clone: A much larger clone lies a single base off, so this may be a read error. The CDR3 end is not reached by the read, which stops 3 residues before it; the germline J gene fills it in. The chain uses TRBV7-8 and TRBJ2-5; perhaps TRBD1 as D (8 bases). Germline V gene sequence: CDR1 SGHVS, CDR2 FQNEAQ. There are 15 residues in the CDR3. The sequenced CDR3 bases are TGTGCCAGCAGCTTAACAGGGGGAGGGAGAGATACC. This sequence encodes CASSLTGGGRDT. The entire CDR3 protein is CASSLTGGGRDTQYF.

This clone has ten or more counts. With the read ending 3 residues before the CDR3 end, the germline J gene is used to fill in that end. The same CDR3 is also encoded by other DNA sequences in this sample. This chain uses TRBV7-9 with TRBJ2-3; 12 nucleotides match TRBD2. CDR1 is SEHNR, CDR2 FQNEAQ, per germline (reference sequence). The CDR3 extends over 14 amino acids. J lost 3 bases, V lost 8 bases, and 3 bases had no gene match. The CDR3 bases that were read are TGTGCCAGCGGTGGACTAGCGGGAACAGATACG. Its translation is CASGGLAGTDT. The full CDR3 protein is CASGGLAGTDTQYF.

In its sample, this clone was seen many times. The CDR3 extends 3 residues past the end of the read, so its final part is completed from the germline J gene. The rearrangement joins TRBV19 to TRBJ1-5, with no clear D. Germline V gene sequence: CDR1 LNHDA, CDR2 SQIVND (reference sequence). The CDR3 consists of 12 residues. Deletions cut 1 base from V and 6 bases from J, with 4 bases between. CDR3 amino acids: CASSIGVQPQHF. CDR3 DNA (partial): TGTGCCAGTAGTATAGGCGTTCAGCCC.

A remark on this clone: The CDR3 end lies 3 residues beyond the end of the read and is filled in from the germline J gene. The chain joins TRBV7-6 to TRBJ2-4; 9 bases are shared with TRBD1. The CDR3 runs to 14 residues. Looked up from germline, CDR1 is SGHVS and CDR2 is FNYEAQ. V was clipped by 2 bases and J by 5 bases; unmatched bases: 1. This chain's CDR3 is CASSLTGGQNIQYF. CDR3 DNA, as far as it was read: TGTGCCAGCAGCTTAACAGGGGGCCAAAACATT.

This clone was recorded many times. The read stops 3 residues short of the end of the CDR3; the missing end is completed from the germline J gene. The rearrangement uses TRBV20-1 and TRBJ2-1; no reliable D call. The germline CDR1 and CDR2 sequences are DFQATT and SNEGSKA (reference sequence). This CDR3 has 11 amino acids. With 5 bases removed from V and 1 base from J, the gap between germline ends came to 3 bases. The CDR3 DNA, read in part, is TGCAGTGCTCGGTCCTACAATGAG. It specifies CSARSYNE. The complete CDR3 protein is CSARSYNEQFF.

The table lists this clone with many counts. The CDR3 is cut off 3 residues early in the read; its end comes from the germline J gene. J is TRBJ2-1 and V is TRBV20-1; TRBD2 might be the D (5 bases). Germline V gives CDR1 DFQATT, CDR2 SNEGSKA (reference sequence). CDR3 length: 16 amino acids. Trimming shortened V by 6 bases and J by 5 bases, and 23 bases separated the two germline ends. The part of the CDR3 DNA that was read is TGCAGTGCCACCCTTGAGGGCAAATCCTGGGACAATGAG. This gives the protein CSATLEGKSWDNE. The entire CDR3 protein reads CSATLEGKSWDNEQFF.

In this sample, this clone turned up many times. The CDR3 goes on 3 residues after the read ends, and that part is filled in from the germline J gene. Additional DNA sequences in this sample encode the identical CDR3. This sequence joins TRBV7-9 and TRBJ1-1; possibly TRBD1 for D (5 bases). Looked up from germline, CDR1 is SEHNR and CDR2 is FQNEAQ (reference sequence). This CDR3 has 12 amino acids. This chain's CDR3 is CASSLAREIAFF. The CDR3 bases that were read are TGTGCCAGCAGCTTAGCCAGGGAAATT.

This clone was observed many times. The CDR3 end lies 3 residues beyond the end of the read and is filled in from the germline J gene. This chain links TRBV6-1 with TRBJ2-6; no reliable D call. Per the germline V gene, CDR1 is MNHNS and CDR2 is SASEGT. V was trimmed by 4 bases and J by 0 bases, leaving 10 bases between them. CDR3 size: 16 residues. The part of the CDR3 DNA that was read is TGTGCCAGCAGTGGGCTTACAGTCTCTGGGGCCAACGTC. Translating it yields CASSGLTVSGANV. The complete CDR3 sequence is CASSGLTVSGANVLTF.

The sample holds many counts of this clone. Here the CDR3 reads CASPSGPGSGVAGNTIYF. The sequenced part of the CDR3 DNA is TGTGCCAGCCCTTCTGGTCCGGGAAGCGGGGTCGCGGGAAACACC. This chain uses TRBV19 with TRBJ1-3; D uncertain. The CDR3 end is not reached by the read, which stops 3 residues before it; the germline J gene fills it in. V dropped 9 bases and J dropped 4 bases, with 28 bases sitting between them. CDR3 size: 18 residues. The germline V gene has CDR1 LNHDA and CDR2 SQIVND (reference sequence). The variable domain in full, with the rest retrieved from reference TRBV19 and TRBJ1-3, is DGGITQSPKYLFRKEGQNVTLSCEQNLNHDAMYWYRQDPGQGLRLIYYSQIVNDFQKGDIAEGYSVSREKKESFPLTVTSAQKNPTAFYLCASPSGPGSGVAGNTIYFGEGSWLTVV.

This clone was counted ten times or more. The read halts 3 residues ahead of the CDR3 end, with the missing end drawn from the germline J gene. This chain uses TRBV30 with TRBJ1-6; D gene unclear. CDR3 length equals 14 residues. Trimming took off 8 bases at V and 8 bases at J, with 19 bases between the two ends. Germline V gene sequence: CDR1 GTSNPN, CDR2 SVGIG (reference sequence). CDR3 region: CAGSLGQEYSPLHF. CDR3 DNA, as far as it was read: TGTGCCGGGTCACTTGGCCAGGAATATTCACCC.

This clone was counted ten times or more. The observed sequence ends 3 residues before the CDR3 terminus, with the missing tail filled in from the germline J gene. V is TRBV2 and J is TRBJ2-5, with 10 bases fitting TRBD1. In germline, CDR1 is SNHLY, CDR2 FYNNEI. The CDR3 is 15 amino acids. The ends lost 4 bases at V and 0 bases at J; junction bases unmatched: 2. The CDR3 reads CASSADRGYQETQYF. CDR3 bases read: TGTGCCAGCAGTGCGGACAGGGGGTACCAAGAGACC. The full variable domain, its missing parts supplied by reference TRBV2 and TRBJ2-5, is EPEVTQTPSHQVTQMGQEVILRCVPISNHLYFYWYRQILGQKVEFLVSFYNNEISEKSEIFDDQFSVERPDGSNFTLKIRSTKLEDSAMYFCASSADRGYQETQYFGPGTRLLVL.